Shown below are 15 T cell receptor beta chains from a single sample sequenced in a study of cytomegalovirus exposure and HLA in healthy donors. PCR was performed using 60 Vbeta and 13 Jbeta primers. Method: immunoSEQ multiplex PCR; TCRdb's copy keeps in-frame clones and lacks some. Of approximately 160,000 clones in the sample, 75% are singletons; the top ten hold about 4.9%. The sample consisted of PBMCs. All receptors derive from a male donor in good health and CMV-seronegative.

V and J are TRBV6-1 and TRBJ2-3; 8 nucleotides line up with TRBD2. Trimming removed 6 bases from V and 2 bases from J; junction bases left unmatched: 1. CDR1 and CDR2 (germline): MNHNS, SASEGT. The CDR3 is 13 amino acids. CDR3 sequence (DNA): TGTGCCAGCAGCGGGAGGGCCACAGATACGCAGTATTTT. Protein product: CASSGRATDTQYF.

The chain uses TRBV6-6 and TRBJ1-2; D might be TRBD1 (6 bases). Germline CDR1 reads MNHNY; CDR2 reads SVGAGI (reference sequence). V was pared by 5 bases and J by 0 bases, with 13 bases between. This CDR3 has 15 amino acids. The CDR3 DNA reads TGTGCCAGCAGTCGTTCTGGACAGTCTAACTATGGCTACACCTTC. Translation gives CASSRSGQSNYGYTF.

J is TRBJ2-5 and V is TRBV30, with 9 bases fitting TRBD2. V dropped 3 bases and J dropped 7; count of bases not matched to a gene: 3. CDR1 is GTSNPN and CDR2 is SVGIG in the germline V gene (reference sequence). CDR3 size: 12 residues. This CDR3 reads CAWRGGGGTQYF. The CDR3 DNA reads TGTGCCTGGAGAGGCGGGGGGGGGACCCAGTACTTC. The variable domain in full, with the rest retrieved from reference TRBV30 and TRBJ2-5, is SQTIHQWPATLVQPVGSPLSLECTVEGTSNPNLYWYRQAAGRGLQLLFYSVGIGQISSEVPQNLSASRPQDRQFILSSKKLLLSDSGFYLCAWRGGGGTQYFGPGTRLLVL.

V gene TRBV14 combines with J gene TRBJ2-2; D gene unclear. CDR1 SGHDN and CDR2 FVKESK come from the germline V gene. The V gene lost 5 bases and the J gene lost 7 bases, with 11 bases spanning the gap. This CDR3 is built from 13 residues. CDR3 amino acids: CASSSYMLGELFF. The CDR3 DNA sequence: TGTGCCAGCAGCTCATACATGCTCGGGGAGCTGTTTTTT.

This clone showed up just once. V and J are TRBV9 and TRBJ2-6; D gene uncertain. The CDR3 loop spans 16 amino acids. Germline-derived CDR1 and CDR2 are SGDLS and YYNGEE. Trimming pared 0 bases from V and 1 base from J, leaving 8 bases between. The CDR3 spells CASSVEPTSGANVLTF. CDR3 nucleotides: TGTGCCAGCAGCGTAGAGCCGACTTCTGGGGCCAACGTCCTGACTTTC.

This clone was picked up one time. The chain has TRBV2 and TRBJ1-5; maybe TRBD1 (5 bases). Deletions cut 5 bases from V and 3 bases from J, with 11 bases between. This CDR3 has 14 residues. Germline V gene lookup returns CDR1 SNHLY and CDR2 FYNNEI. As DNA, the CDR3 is TGTGCCAGCAGTCTTCAGGGATCCAATCAGCCCCAGCATTTT. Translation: CASSLQGSNQPQHF.

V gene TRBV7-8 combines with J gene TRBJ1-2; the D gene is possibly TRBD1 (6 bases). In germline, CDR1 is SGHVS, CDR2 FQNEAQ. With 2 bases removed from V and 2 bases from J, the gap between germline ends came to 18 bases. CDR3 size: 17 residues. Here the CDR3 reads CASSLKGDEGLNYGYTF. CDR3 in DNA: TGTGCCAGCAGCTTAAAGGGGGACGAAGGGTTAAACTATGGCTACACCTTC.

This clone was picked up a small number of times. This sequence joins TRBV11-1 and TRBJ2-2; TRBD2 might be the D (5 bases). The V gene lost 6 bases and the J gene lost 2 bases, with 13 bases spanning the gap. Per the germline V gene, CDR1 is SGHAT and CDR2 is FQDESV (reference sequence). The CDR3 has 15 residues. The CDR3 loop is CASRGLAVNTGELFF. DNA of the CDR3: TGTGCCAGCAGAGGGCTAGCAGTTAACACCGGGGAGCTGTTTTTT.

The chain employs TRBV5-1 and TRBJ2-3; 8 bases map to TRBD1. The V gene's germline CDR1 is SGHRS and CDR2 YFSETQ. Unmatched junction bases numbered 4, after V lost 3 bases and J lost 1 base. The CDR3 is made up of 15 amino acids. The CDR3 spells CASSYGTGRTDTQYF. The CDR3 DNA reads TGCGCCAGCAGCTACGGGACAGGACGCACAGATACGCAGTATTTT. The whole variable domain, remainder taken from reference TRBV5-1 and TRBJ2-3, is KAGVTQTPRYLIKTRGQQVTLSCSPISGHRSVSWYQQTPGQGLQFLFEYFSETQRNKGNFPGRFSGRQFSNSRSEMNVSTLELGDSALYLCASSYGTGRTDTQYFGPGTRLTVL.

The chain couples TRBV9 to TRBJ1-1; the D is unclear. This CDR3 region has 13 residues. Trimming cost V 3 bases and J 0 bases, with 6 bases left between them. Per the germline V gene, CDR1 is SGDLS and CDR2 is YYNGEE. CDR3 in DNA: TGTGCCAGCAGCGCCCTAATGAACACTGAAGCTTTCTTT. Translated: CASSALMNTEAFF. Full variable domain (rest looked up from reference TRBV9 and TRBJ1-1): DSGVTQTPKHLITATGQRVTLRCSPRSGDLSVYWYQQSLDQGLQFLIQYYNGEERAKGNILERFSAQQFPDLHSELNLSSLELGDSALYFCASSALMNTEAFFGQGTRLTVV.

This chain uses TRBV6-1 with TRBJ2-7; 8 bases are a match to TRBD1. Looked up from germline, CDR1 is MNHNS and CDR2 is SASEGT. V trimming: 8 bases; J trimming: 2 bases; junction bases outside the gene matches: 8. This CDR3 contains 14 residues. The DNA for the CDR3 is TGTGCCAGCGGTTGGACAGGGTCGCCCTACGAGCAGTACTTC. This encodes CASGWTGSPYEQYF.

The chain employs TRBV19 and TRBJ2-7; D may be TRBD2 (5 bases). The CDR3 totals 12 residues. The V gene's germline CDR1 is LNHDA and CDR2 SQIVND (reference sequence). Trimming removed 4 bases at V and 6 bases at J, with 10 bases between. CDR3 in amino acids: CASSRGEGEQYF. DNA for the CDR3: TGTGCCAGTAGTAGGGGTGAGGGCGAGCAGTACTTC.

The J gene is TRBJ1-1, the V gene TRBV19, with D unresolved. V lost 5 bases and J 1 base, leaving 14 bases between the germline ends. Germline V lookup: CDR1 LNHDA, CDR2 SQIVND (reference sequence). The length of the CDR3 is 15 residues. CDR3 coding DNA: TGTGCCAGTAGTCCAGCGTTTTTGGGGAACACTGAAGCTTTCTTT. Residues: CASSPAFLGNTEAFF. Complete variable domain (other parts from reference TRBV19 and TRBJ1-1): DGGITQSPKYLFRKEGQNVTLSCEQNLNHDAMYWYRQDPGQGLRLIYYSQIVNDFQKGDIAEGYSVSREKKESFPLTVTSAQKNPTAFYLCASSPAFLGNTEAFFGQGTRLTVV.

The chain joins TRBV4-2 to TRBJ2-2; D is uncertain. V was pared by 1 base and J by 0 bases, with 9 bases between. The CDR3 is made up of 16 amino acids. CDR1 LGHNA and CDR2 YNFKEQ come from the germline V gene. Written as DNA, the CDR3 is TGTGCCAGCAGCCAAGTCCCGAGATCGAACACCGGGGAGCTGTTTTTT. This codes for CASSQVPRSNTGELFF.

DNA of the CDR3: TGCGCCAGCAGCCAAGGGGGGCGGCCCCAAGAGACCCAGTACTTC. Translating it yields CASSQGGRPQETQYF. The rearrangement links TRBV4-3 to TRBJ2-5; a weak D match, TRBD1 (6 bases). V shed 1 base and J shed 1 base, with 10 bases lying between them. The CDR3 spans 15 residues. CDR1 LGHNA and CDR2 YSLEER come from the germline V gene.